This TCR beta chain was captured by sequencing in a study of cytomegalovirus exposure and HLA in healthy donors. Notes on the study in general: An apparent linkage of common viral pathogens to several of the most significant clusters emerged in a later analysis. Segments of the TCR beta V type were, in most cases, productive about 87% or about 30% of the time in an earlier analysis. Presence/absence analyses rested on an assumption that sequencing depth was roughly uniform across donors. Exclusion as indistinguishable affected some V segments, including TRBV6-2 and TRBV6-3.

CDR3 length equals 15 residues. Germline loops: CDR1 SNHLY, CDR2 FYNNEI. After removal of 7 bases from V and 7 bases from J, the junction contained 14 bases not matched to a gene. PCR amplification relied on 60 Vbeta primers (plus 13 Jbeta primers). The table came from immunoSEQ multiplex PCR; TCRdb's copy has only in-frame clones and leaves some out. The table has over 130,000 clones, about four fifths seen once; the top ten hold 2% to 3%. Only a few counts were recorded for this clone. Its antigen is as yet unknown. The sample consisted of PBMCs. The V gene is TRBV2, the J gene TRBJ2-7; 9 positions agree with TRBD1. The TCR sequence derives from a male donor in good health and CMV-seronegative. The CDR3 DNA sequence: TGTGCCAGCACCCCCCCAACAGGGGGCCGAGGTGAGCAGTACTTC. Its protein is CASTPPTGGRGEQYF. Complete variable domain (other parts from reference TRBV2 and TRBJ2-7): EPEVTQTPSHQVTQMGQEVILRCVPISNHLYFYWYRQILGQKVEFLVSFYNNEISEKSEIFDDQFSVERPDGSNFTLKIRSTKLEDSAMYFCASTPPTGGRGEQYFGPGTRLTVT.